This T cell receptor beta chain was recovered during a study of T cells in Graves' hyperthyroidism and ophthalmopathy. Findings and caveats of the study: Blood also held most thyroid clonotypes expanded beyond 0.001.

This CDR3 is built from 14 residues. From germline, CDR1 is MNHEY and CDR2 SVGEGT. With 3 bases removed from V and 3 bases from J, the gap between germline ends came to 12 bases. Not enrolled were patients with uncontrolled infection, other autoimmune disease, pregnancy or lactation. The study based diagnoses on clinical symptoms, serum thyroxine and TRAb, thyroid ultrasound and orbital computed tomography. This clonotype has a handful of counts. Its antigen is as yet unknown. TCR beta CDR3 sequences were amplified from RNA transcripts. During a first-round RT-PCR of the TCR CDR3, the HTBI primer set was used. Via MiXCR, TCRdb re-called the multiplex PCR reads, giving one row per CDR3 protein. The sample holds about 410,000 distinct CDR3 sequences; 14% to 15% are singletons and the top ten take roughly an eighth.

The source material was blood. The J gene is TRBJ2-7, the V gene TRBV6-2 or TRBV6-3; D is undetermined. The sequence came from a man younger than 30 with Graves' ophthalmopathy. This CDR3 reads CASSYSMDYYEQYF. The CDR3 DNA follows: TGTGCCAGCAGTTATAGCATGGATTACTACGAGCAGTACTTC.